Sequencing of this TCR beta chain was carried out in a study of T cell repertoires in cytomegalovirus infection. Study in general: CMV epitopes, recently identified HLA-C-restricted and well-studied HLA-B-restricted, were used. Carrying CMV and the relevant HLA type showed in public TCR beta signatures. Points from the study as a whole: Dominating the ex vivo response were TCR beta clonotypes that were CMV-specific and HLA-C-restricted. People with CMV and the relevant HLA were identified by cumulative public TCR beta family frequency.

On this clonotype: What it binds is unknown.

TCRdb independently ran MiXCR on the reads; one entry per CDR3 protein. The sample lists hundreds of thousands of distinct CDR3 sequences, about 33% occurring once. The sequence was obtained from a human donor in good health (CMV status not recorded). Some clones in this sample may be carry-over from other donors' samples. The source material was cultured PBMCs, sampled from culture after CMV antigen stimulation.

The CDR3, as DNA: TGTGCCAGCAGTGTAGGGACCATGGACGAAGAAAAACTGTTTTTT. The encoded protein is CASSVGTMDEEKLFF. V and J are TRBV6-4 and TRBJ1-4; TRBD1 is a possible D gene (5 bases). This CDR3 spans 15 amino acids. V lost 4 bases and J lost 8, with 17 bases in between. Per the germline V gene, CDR1 is MRHNA and CDR2 is SNTAGT.